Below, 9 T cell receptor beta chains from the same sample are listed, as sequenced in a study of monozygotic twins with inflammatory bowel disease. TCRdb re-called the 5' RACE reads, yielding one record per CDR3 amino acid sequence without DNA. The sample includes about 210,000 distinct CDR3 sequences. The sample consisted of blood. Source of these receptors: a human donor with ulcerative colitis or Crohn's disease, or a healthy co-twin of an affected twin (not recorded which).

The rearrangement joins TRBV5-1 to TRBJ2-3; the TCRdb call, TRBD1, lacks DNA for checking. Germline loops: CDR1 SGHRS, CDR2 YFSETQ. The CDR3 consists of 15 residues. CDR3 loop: CASSLGRGPTDTQYF.

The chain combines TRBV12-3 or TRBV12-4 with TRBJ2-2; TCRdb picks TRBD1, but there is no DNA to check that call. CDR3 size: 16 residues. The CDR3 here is CASLRRWGGTTGELFF.

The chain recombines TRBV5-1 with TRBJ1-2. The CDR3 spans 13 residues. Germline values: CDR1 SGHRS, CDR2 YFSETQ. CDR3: CASSSSGEGGYTF.

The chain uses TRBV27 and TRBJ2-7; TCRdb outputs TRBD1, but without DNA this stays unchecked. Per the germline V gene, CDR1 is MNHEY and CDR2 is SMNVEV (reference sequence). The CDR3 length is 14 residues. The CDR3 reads CASSIRGERSEQYF.

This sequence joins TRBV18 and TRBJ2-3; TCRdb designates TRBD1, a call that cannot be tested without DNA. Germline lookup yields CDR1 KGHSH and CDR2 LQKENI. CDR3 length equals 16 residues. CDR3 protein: CASSNSLQGATDTQYF.

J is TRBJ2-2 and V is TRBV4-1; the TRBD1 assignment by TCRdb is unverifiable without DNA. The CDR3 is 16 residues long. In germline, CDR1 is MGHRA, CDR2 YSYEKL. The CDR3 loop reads CASSRAWTGNTGELFF.

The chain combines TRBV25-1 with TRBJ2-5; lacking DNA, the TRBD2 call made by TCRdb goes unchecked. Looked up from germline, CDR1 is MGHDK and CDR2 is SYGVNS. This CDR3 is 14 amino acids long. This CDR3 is CASSEWGVWETQYF.

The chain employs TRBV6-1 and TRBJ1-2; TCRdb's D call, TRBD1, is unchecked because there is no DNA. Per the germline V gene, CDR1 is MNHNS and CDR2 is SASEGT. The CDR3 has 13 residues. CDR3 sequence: CASSGMGVDGYTF.

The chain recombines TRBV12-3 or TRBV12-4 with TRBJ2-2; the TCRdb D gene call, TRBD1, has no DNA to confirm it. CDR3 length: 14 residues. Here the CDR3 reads CASSPNRVYGELFF.